These T cell receptor beta chains were read from a single sample in a study of cytomegalovirus exposure and HLA in healthy donors. Clones were read by immunoSEQ multiplex PCR, and TCRdb kept only the in-frame ones, dropping some. Among about 130,000 clones listed, approximately 89% were seen once. Sequenced: PBMCs. The source of these receptors is a young woman in good health and CMV-seronegative. Each CDR3 is given with its conserved first and last residue. D genes are given only for firm matches. A clone size is listed for some rows: how often the clone was seen (once, few, many), or a class if it is expanded.

v_gene: TRBV6-1
d_gene: TRBD1
j_gene: TRBJ2-5
abundance: NA
len: 14
CDR3aa: CAGTWTGREETQYF
CDR3nt: TGTGCCGGTACTTGGACAGGGCGGGAAGAGACCCAGTACTTC

v_gene: TRBV2
d_gene: TRBD1
j_gene: TRBJ2-7
abundance: once
len: 14
CDR3aa: CASSGTGGYYEQYF
CDR3nt: TGTGCCAGCAGTGGTACAGGGGGGTACTACGAGCAGTACTTC

v_gene: TRBV18
d_gene: TRBD1
j_gene: TRBJ1-4
abundance: NA
len: 14
CDR3aa: CASSPPGQYEKLFF
CDR3nt: TGTGCCAGCTCACCCCCGGGACAGTATGAAAAACTGTTTTTT

v_gene: TRBV7-3
d_gene: NA
j_gene: TRBJ2-3
abundance: NA
len: 19
CDR3aa: CASSRPSVRGPFGTDTQYF
CDR3nt: TGTGCCAGCAGCCGGCCAAGTGTACGAGGGCCCTTTGGGACAGATACGCAGTATTTT

v_gene: TRBV18
d_gene: NA
j_gene: TRBJ1-4
abundance: NA
len: 15
CDR3aa: CASSRNESPNEKLFF
CDR3nt: TGTGCCAGCTCACGTAACGAGAGCCCTAATGAAAAACTGTTTTTT

v_gene: TRBV4-1
d_gene: TRBD1
j_gene: TRBJ1-1
abundance: NA
len: 15
CDR3aa: CASSQDVSDRSEAFF
CDR3nt: TGCGCCAGCAGCCAAGACGTATCGGACAGGTCGGAAGCTTTCTTT

v_gene: TRBV29-1
d_gene: NA
j_gene: TRBJ2-7
abundance: NA
len: 12
CDR3aa: CSVLRDSYEQYF
CDR3nt: TGCAGCGTTCTCAGGGACTCCTACGAGCAGTACTTC

v_gene: TRBV4-1
d_gene: NA
j_gene: TRBJ2-5
abundance: NA
len: 15
CDR3aa: CASSQPRTGQETQYF
CDR3nt: TGCGCCAGCAGCCAACCCCGAACGGGCCAAGAGACCCAGTACTTC

v_gene: TRBV5-1
d_gene: NA
j_gene: TRBJ2-7
abundance: once
len: 14
CDR3aa: CASSFPDSTYEQYF
CDR3nt: TGCGCCAGCAGCTTCCCCGACAGTACCTACGAGCAGTACTTC

v_gene: TRBV18
d_gene: TRBD1
j_gene: TRBJ1-2
abundance: NA
len: 14
CDR3aa: CASSLGTGDYGYTF
CDR3nt: TGTGCCAGCTCACTTGGGACAGGGGACTATGGCTACACCTTC

v_gene: TRBV20-1
d_gene: NA
j_gene: TRBJ1-2
abundance: NA
len: 11
CDR3aa: CSASQGNGYTF
CDR3nt: TGCAGTGCTAGCCAGGGGAATGGCTACACCTTC

v_gene: TRBV9
d_gene: NA
j_gene: TRBJ1-4
abundance: NA
len: 14
CDR3aa: CASSETTVNEKLFF
CDR3nt: TGTGCCAGCAGCGAAACGACAGTTAATGAAAAACTGTTTTTT

v_gene: TRBV25-1
d_gene: NA
j_gene: TRBJ1-2
abundance: NA
len: 13
CDR3aa: CASSRQEYYGYTF
CDR3nt: TGTGCCAGCAGTCGACAGGAGTACTATGGCTACACCTTC

v_gene: TRBV7-2
d_gene: TRBD2
j_gene: TRBJ2-5
abundance: NA
len: 15
CDR3aa: CASSTTSGAQETQYF
CDR3nt: TGTGCCAGCAGCACGACTAGCGGGGCTCAAGAGACCCAGTACTTC

v_gene: TRBV5-1
d_gene: NA
j_gene: TRBJ1-1
abundance: NA
len: 14
CDR3aa: CASSLAAGNTEAFF
CDR3nt: TGCGCCAGCAGCTTGGCCGCCGGGAACACTGAAGCTTTCTTT

v_gene: TRBV6-6
d_gene: NA
j_gene: TRBJ1-2
abundance: NA
len: 15
CDR3aa: CASSYSPGGRDGYTF
CDR3nt: TGTGCCAGCAGTTACTCCCCCGGCGGGAGGGATGGCTACACCTTC

v_gene: TRBV10-1
d_gene: NA
j_gene: TRBJ1-6
abundance: NA
len: 13
CDR3aa: CASSVRINSPLHF
CDR3nt: TGCGCCAGCAGTGTCAGGATTAATTCACCCCTCCACTTT

v_gene: TRBV4-1
d_gene: NA
j_gene: TRBJ1-6
abundance: NA
len: 15
CDR3aa: CASSQFWQKNSPLHF
CDR3nt: TGCGCCAGCAGCCAATTTTGGCAGAAAAATTCACCCCTCCACTTT

v_gene: TRBV25-1
d_gene: NA
j_gene: TRBJ1-2
abundance: NA
len: 13
CDR3aa: CASSEYRGYGYTF
CDR3nt: TGTGCCAGCAGTGAATATAGGGGATATGGCTACACCTTC

v_gene: TRBV29-1
d_gene: TRBD2
j_gene: TRBJ2-7
abundance: NA
len: 13
CDR3aa: CSATSGLSYEQYF
CDR3nt: TGCAGCGCCACTAGCGGCCTCTCCTACGAGCAGTACTTC

v_gene: TRBV21-1
d_gene: NA
j_gene: TRBJ2-7
abundance: NA
len: 13
CDR3aa: CASRTMGGTEQYF
CDR3nt: TGTGCCAGCAGAACCATGGGAGGGACCGAGCAGTACTTC

v_gene: TRBV9
d_gene: TRBD1
j_gene: TRBJ1-6
abundance: NA
len: 14
CDR3aa: CASSPGTGGSALHF
CDR3nt: TGTGCCAGCAGCCCCGGGACAGGGGGCTCGGCCCTCCACTTT

v_gene: TRBV6-1
d_gene: NA
j_gene: TRBJ1-1
abundance: NA
len: 15
CDR3aa: CASSESTSTNTEAFF
CDR3nt: TGTGCCAGCAGTGAGAGCACCTCTACGAACACTGAAGCTTTCTTT

v_gene: TRBV4-1
d_gene: NA
j_gene: TRBJ1-3
abundance: NA
len: 16
CDR3aa: CASSQLTRDTGNTIYF
CDR3nt: TGCGCCAGCAGCCAACTAACAAGGGACACTGGAAACACCATATATTTT

v_gene: TRBV15
d_gene: NA
j_gene: TRBJ2-3
abundance: NA
len: 17
CDR3aa: CATSRDNGFSSTDTQYF
CDR3nt: TGTGCCACCAGCAGAGACAACGGGTTTTCTAGCACAGATACGCAGTATTTT

v_gene: TRBV2
d_gene: NA
j_gene: TRBJ2-1
abundance: NA
len: 14
CDR3aa: CASQERSSYNEQFF
CDR3nt: TGTGCCAGCCAAGAGAGGAGCTCCTACAATGAGCAGTTCTTC

v_gene: TRBV6-1
d_gene: TRBD2
j_gene: TRBJ2-7
abundance: NA
len: 15
CDR3aa: CASSFPSGGAGEQYF
CDR3nt: TGTGCCAGCAGCTTCCCTAGCGGGGGGGCGGGGGAGCAGTACTTC

v_gene: TRBV7-9
d_gene: TRBD1
j_gene: TRBJ2-7
abundance: NA
len: 17
CDR3aa: CASSLGLGQGARYEQYF
CDR3nt: TGTGCCAGCAGCTTAGGCCTTGGGCAGGGGGCTAGATACGAGCAGTACTTC

v_gene: TRBV2
d_gene: TRBD1
j_gene: TRBJ2-1
abundance: NA
len: 17
CDR3aa: CASTPTGTGGFGNEQFF
CDR3nt: TGTGCCTCAACCCCTACAGGGACAGGGGGCTTCGGGAATGAGCAGTTCTTC

v_gene: TRBV7-6
d_gene: NA
j_gene: TRBJ1-1
abundance: NA
len: 14
CDR3aa: CASSWTLGGAEAFF
CDR3nt: TGTGCCAGCAGCTGGACACTCGGAGGGGCTGAAGCTTTCTTT

v_gene: TRBV18
d_gene: TRBD1
j_gene: TRBJ2-1
abundance: NA
len: 15
CDR3aa: CASSPPSTGGGEQFF
CDR3nt: TGTGCCAGCTCACCACCATCTACAGGGGGCGGTGAGCAGTTCTTC

v_gene: TRBV5-4
d_gene: NA
j_gene: TRBJ1-1
abundance: NA
len: 12
CDR3aa: CASFQEGTEAFF
CDR3nt: TGTGCCAGCTTCCAGGAGGGCACTGAAGCTTTCTTT

v_gene: TRBV29-1
d_gene: NA
j_gene: TRBJ1-1
abundance: NA
len: 15
CDR3aa: CSVVASGGVNTEAFF
CDR3nt: TGCAGCGTTGTTGCTTCGGGGGGAGTGAACACTGAAGCTTTCTTT

v_gene: TRBV9
d_gene: NA
j_gene: TRBJ1-2
abundance: NA
len: 15
CDR3aa: CASSPILGGAYGYTF
CDR3nt: TGTGCCAGCAGCCCCATCCTCGGCGGGGCCTATGGCTACACCTTC

v_gene: TRBV27
d_gene: NA
j_gene: TRBJ1-5
abundance: NA
len: 16
CDR3aa: CASSPAGGFGNQPQHF
CDR3nt: TGTGCCAGCAGTCCTGCCGGAGGGTTCGGCAATCAGCCCCAGCATTTT

v_gene: TRBV5-1
d_gene: NA
j_gene: TRBJ2-1
abundance: NA
len: 14
CDR3aa: CASSFDHEGGEQFF
CDR3nt: TGCGCCAGCAGCTTTGATCATGAGGGTGGGGAGCAGTTCTTC

v_gene: TRBV27
d_gene: NA
j_gene: TRBJ1-2
abundance: NA
len: 13
CDR3aa: CASGWRANYGYTF
CDR3nt: TGTGCCAGCGGGTGGAGAGCTAACTATGGCTACACCTTC

v_gene: TRBV4-2
d_gene: TRBD2
j_gene: TRBJ2-2
abundance: NA
len: 19
CDR3aa: CASSQAGVQLAGDTGELFF
CDR3nt: TGTGCCAGCAGCCAAGCGGGTGTACAACTAGCGGGTGACACCGGGGAGCTGTTTTTT

v_gene: TRBV10-3
d_gene: NA
j_gene: TRBJ1-4
abundance: once
len: 15
CDR3aa: CAISDLGEGFGKLFF
CDR3nt: TGTGCCATCAGTGACCTCGGGGAGGGGTTCGGAAAACTGTTTTTT

v_gene: TRBV5-6
d_gene: TRBD1
j_gene: TRBJ2-2
abundance: NA
len: 19
CDR3aa: CASSKTGPGQGANTGELFF
CDR3nt: TGTGCCAGCAGCAAAACCGGACCTGGACAGGGGGCGAACACCGGGGAGCTGTTTTTT

v_gene: TRBV13
d_gene: TRBD1
j_gene: TRBJ2-1
abundance: once
len: 14
CDR3aa: CASSSWTGTIEQFF
CDR3nt: TGTGCCAGCAGCTCCTGGACAGGGACGATTGAGCAGTTCTTC

v_gene: TRBV4-1
d_gene: NA
j_gene: TRBJ1-2
abundance: few
len: 14
CDR3aa: CASSQSPQNYGYTF
CDR3nt: TGCGCCAGCAGCCAAAGTCCCCAGAACTATGGCTACACCTTC

v_gene: TRBV6-6
d_gene: NA
j_gene: TRBJ2-7
abundance: NA
len: 12
CDR3aa: CASTASSYEQYF
CDR3nt: TGTGCCAGCACCGCTAGCTCCTACGAGCAGTACTTC

v_gene: TRBV2
d_gene: TRBD1
j_gene: TRBJ1-2
abundance: NA
len: 14
CDR3aa: CASSLRQGAQGYTF
CDR3nt: TGTGCCAGCAGTTTGCGTCAGGGGGCGCAAGGCTACACCTTC

v_gene: TRBV14
d_gene: NA
j_gene: TRBJ2-1
abundance: NA
len: 15
CDR3aa: CASSQAGARYNEQFF
CDR3nt: TGTGCCAGCAGCCAAGCAGGGGCCCGTTACAATGAGCAGTTCTTC

v_gene: TRBV4-1
d_gene: NA
j_gene: TRBJ2-4
abundance: NA
len: 16
CDR3aa: CASSPIPRQYENIQYF
CDR3nt: TGCGCCAGCAGCCCCATCCCCCGTCAGTACGAAAACATTCAGTACTTC

v_gene: TRBV29-1
d_gene: NA
j_gene: TRBJ2-5
abundance: NA
len: 12
CDR3aa: CSVGGTEETQYF
CDR3nt: TGCAGCGTTGGCGGGACGGAGGAGACCCAGTACTTC

v_gene: TRBV6-5
d_gene: NA
j_gene: TRBJ1-4
abundance: NA
len: 13
CDR3aa: CASSYLGGEKLFF
CDR3nt: TGTGCCAGCAGTTACCTGGGAGGTGAAAAACTGTTTTTT

v_gene: TRBV5-6
d_gene: NA
j_gene: TRBJ2-1
abundance: NA
len: 14
CDR3aa: CASTMDSSYNEQFF
CDR3nt: TGTGCCAGCACCATGGACAGCTCCTACAATGAGCAGTTCTTC

v_gene: TRBV5-6
d_gene: NA
j_gene: TRBJ1-2
abundance: NA
len: 13
CDR3aa: CASAPSVNYGYTF
CDR3nt: TGTGCCAGCGCCCCGAGCGTTAACTATGGCTACACCTTC

v_gene: TRBV11-2
d_gene: TRBD2
j_gene: TRBJ2-7
abundance: NA
len: 15
CDR3aa: CASSKGTSGVIEQYF
CDR3nt: TGTGCCAGCAGTAAAGGGACTAGCGGGGTAATCGAGCAGTACTTC

v_gene: TRBV4-2
d_gene: TRBD2
j_gene: TRBJ2-1
abundance: NA
len: 14
CDR3aa: CASSQGLAGYEQFF
CDR3nt: TGTGCCAGCAGCCAGGGACTAGCGGGGTATGAGCAGTTCTTC

v_gene: TRBV7-8
d_gene: NA
j_gene: TRBJ1-1
abundance: NA
len: 17
CDR3aa: CASSLVIGRKMNTEAFF
CDR3nt: TGTGCCAGCAGCTTAGTCATTGGCAGGAAAATGAACACTGAAGCTTTCTTT

v_gene: TRBV6-5
d_gene: NA
j_gene: TRBJ2-2
abundance: NA
len: 14
CDR3aa: CASSYSSGTGELFF
CDR3nt: TGTGCCAGCAGTTACTCCAGCGGCACCGGGGAGCTGTTTTTT

v_gene: TRBV5-1
d_gene: TRBD1
j_gene: TRBJ1-6
abundance: NA
len: 17
CDR3aa: CASSLGPLTGGNSPLHF
CDR3nt: TGCGCCAGCAGCTTGGGCCCCCTGACAGGGGGTAATTCACCCCTCCACTTT

v_gene: TRBV4-1
d_gene: NA
j_gene: TRBJ1-1
abundance: NA
len: 15
CDR3aa: CASSQDWARGTEAFF
CDR3nt: TGCGCCAGCAGCCAAGATTGGGCCAGGGGCACTGAAGCTTTCTTT

v_gene: TRBV11-2
d_gene: NA
j_gene: TRBJ1-2
abundance: NA
len: 14
CDR3aa: CASPTNEAPGGYTF
CDR3nt: TGTGCCAGCCCCACGAATGAGGCGCCGGGTGGCTACACCTTC

v_gene: TRBV2
d_gene: NA
j_gene: TRBJ2-5
abundance: NA
len: 16
CDR3aa: CASSPERLGVGETQYF
CDR3nt: TGTGCCAGCAGTCCCGAAAGACTAGGGGTTGGAGAGACCCAGTACTTC

v_gene: TRBV6-1
d_gene: NA
j_gene: TRBJ1-1
abundance: NA
len: 15
CDR3aa: CASSDPQGLRLEAFF
CDR3nt: TGTGCCAGCAGTGATCCACAGGGTCTTAGGCTTGAAGCTTTCTTT

v_gene: TRBV5-1
d_gene: NA
j_gene: TRBJ1-2
abundance: NA
len: 14
CDR3aa: CASSLKTLDYGYTF
CDR3nt: TGTGCCAGCAGCTTGAAAACTCTAGACTATGGCTACACCTTC